Below, one T cell receptor (beta chain) is given with its context. Its cognate antigen is unknown. The sequence runs out 3 residues before the end of the CDR3; the remainder is reconstructed from the germline J gene. Per the germline V gene, CDR1 is MNHEY and CDR2 is SVGEGT. The CDR3 runs to 15 residues. J lost 2 bases, V lost 1 base, and 4 bases had no gene match. Here immunoSEQ multiplex PCR was the method, and the copy in TCRdb shows in-frame clones only, minus some. The listing records 30,000 or so clones. The sample belongs to a study of Tregs in tolerant kidney transplant recipients. Study-wide findings and caveats: Few patients were studied, so findings need validation in larger groups. Changing PCR primers prevented nucleotide comparison between some patients' samples. Donor-specific Treg expansion exceeded global Treg expansion in tolerant patients, suggesting antigen drive. Expanding Tregs on activated donor B cells appeared to best identify donor-specific TCRbeta clones.

The chain employs TRBV6-2 or TRBV6-3 and TRBJ1-2, with 7 bases aligning to TRBD1. This receptor was taken from a human donor who received a combined kidney and bone marrow transplant. The input for sequencing was CD8+ T cells from blood, taken before the transplant. The CDR3 spells CASSYFGTVNYGYTF. CDR3 DNA (partial): TGTGCCAGCAGTTACTTTGGGACAGTGAACTATGGC.